The TCR beta chain under discussion was sequenced for a study of blood T cell repertoires in COVID-19. CDR1 and CDR2 from the germline V gene are SNHLY and FYNNEI. The CDR3 covers 12 residues. Trimming removed 7 bases at V and 5 bases at J, with 11 bases between. Sequenced by immunoSEQ multiplex PCR; TCRdb stores in-frame clones only, minus some. The sample carries tens of thousands of clones, around nine tenths recorded once. The chain couples TRBV2 to TRBJ2-5; D is possibly TRBD1 (5 bases). The sequence was collected from a man in his forties or fifties with active COVID-19. The sample consisted of peripheral blood. CDR3: CASKGAGETQYF. The CDR3 DNA follows: TGTGCCAGCAAAGGGGCAGGGGAGACCCAGTACTTC.